Sequencing of this TCR beta chain was carried out in a study of blood T cells in healthy people across ages (dated by TCRdb to the mid-2010s). General notes on the study: In model experiments, template switching captured about one uniquely barcoded TCR beta cDNA molecule for every two T cells. Two additional independent replicas of 1 million unique cDNA reads from the same blood draw were analyzed for two donors (one aged 18 to 29 and one aged 80 or older). Four age groups were formed from the donors: young (average approximately 15 years), middle-aged (approximately 42), aged (over 55) and long-lived (approximately 78). To avoid experimental bias, donors of different ages were randomly spread across the sequencing lanes. To track age-related changes in TCR beta repertoire diversity, the study relied on deep sequencing normalized with unique cDNA molecular identifiers.

The roughly 38 donors, aged about 6 to 95 years, were systemically healthy Caucasian individuals from Russia. Approximately 9.3 milliliters of peripheral blood were drawn from each donor into EDTA-treated Vacutainer tubes. Ficoll-Paque density-gradient centrifugation was used to isolate PBMCs, with at least 6.5 million per sample. Total RNA was extracted from PBMCs with Trizol reagent, with at least 6 micrograms obtained per sample. For every donor, flow cytometry on a PBMC aliquot measured the percentage of naive CD45RAhigh/CD27high T cells. Many counts were recorded for this clonotype. It lacks a known antigen. No base qualities exist here, and no much larger clone lies one base off it. V is cut back by 8 bases and J by 3 bases, with 4 bases in the junction unmatched. The CDR3 runs 12 residues from the cysteine to the phenylalanine. The kept DNA is CDR3 alone, 36 bases in frame from the first base. The germline V gene sets CDR1 to MDHEN and CDR2 to SYDVKM.

The paper as a whole reports these results and caveats: Since profiling was done on bulk unsorted PBMCs, naive and antigen-experienced compartments could not be conclusively compared. The CMV infection status of donors was not known, potentially confounding age-related changes in expanded clonotypes. Estimates of total diversity from one million sequenced T cells were regarded as lower bounds and underestimates. The long-lived group showed more naive CD4+ T cells, fewer expanded clones and increased TCR diversity than the aged group, suggesting age selection. Observed TCR beta diversity per million T cells fell roughly linearly with age, and a significant reduction was already apparent by age around 40. The percentage of naive T cells measured by flow cytometry correlated strongly with observed TCR beta diversity.

Library creation used 5' RACE. The instrument given in TCRdb is Illumina HiSeq 2500. A second roughly 7 to 11 cycle PCR used a sample-barcoded 5' primer and a J-beta primer mix. A template-switch 5' adaptor carrying 12 random nucleotides introduced a unique molecular identifier onto each TCR beta cDNA molecule. Each sample yielded at least 2.5 million CDR3-containing paired-end reads. The Mint cDNA synthesis kit, primed by a TRBC-specific oligonucleotide, was used to synthesize first-strand cDNA from all RNA. Following uracil-DNA glycosylase treatment, all cDNA underwent a first 18-cycle PCR with the universal primers M1SS and BC2_uni_R. In the authors' own workflow: For normalization, 1 million high-quality reads, each with a distinct molecular identifier, were randomly selected from each sample. Instead of being binned into consensus sequences, reads with shared molecular identifiers were discarded. CDR3 identification, clonotype clustering and error correction used MiTCR with a Q25 quality threshold and the strictest error-elimination algorithm. A nonparametric unseen species model using Euler transformation provided a lower-bound estimate of total TCR beta diversity. The public reads were reprocessed in TCRdb via fastp at Q25 and MiXCR, keeping in-frame beta chains. Each CDR3 protein appears once, grouped with its most common genes and DNA. What appears here as the V and J calls and clone size reflects TCRdb's work, not the paper's. The sample table contains hundreds of thousands of distinct CDR3 sequences; only one count was recorded for around 26% of them. Around a sixth of the sample is in the top ten clones.

Sequencing was carried out using blood. The V gene is TRBV28 and the J gene is TRBJ2-7, with 7 bases in between that match TRBD1. This sequence originates from a woman older than 75 in good health. CDR3 reads: CASCGTDYEQYF. At the DNA level, the sequence is TGTGCCAGCTGTGGGACAGACTACGAGCAGTACTTC.